This T cell receptor beta chain was sequenced for a study of cytomegalovirus exposure and HLA in healthy donors. Study-level findings and limits: In an earlier analysis, most TCR beta V segments were productive about 90% or about 30% of the time. A later analysis by the authors found several of the most significant clusters apparently linked to common viral pathogens.

Primers included in the PCR were 60 Vbeta and 13 Jbeta primers. TCRdb keeps only in-frame clones here, not all; method: immunoSEQ multiplex PCR. Among roughly 230,000 clones, about three quarters were seen once, and the ten largest hold about 0.45%. As regards this clone: Its antigen is not identified.

Germline trimming cut 7 bases from V and 3 bases from J; bases unmatched to any gene: 6. Germline-derived CDR1 and CDR2 are SQVTM and ANQGSEA. The CDR3 runs to 13 residues. This clonotype was obtained from a boy between 10 and 17 years old in good health and CMV-seronegative. J is TRBJ1-3 and V is TRBV29-1; TRBD1 agrees at 7 bases. The material sequenced was PBMCs. CDR3 sequence: CSAEDRIGNTIYF. Here the CDR3 DNA reads TGCAGCGCAGAGGACAGGATTGGAAACACCATATATTTT.